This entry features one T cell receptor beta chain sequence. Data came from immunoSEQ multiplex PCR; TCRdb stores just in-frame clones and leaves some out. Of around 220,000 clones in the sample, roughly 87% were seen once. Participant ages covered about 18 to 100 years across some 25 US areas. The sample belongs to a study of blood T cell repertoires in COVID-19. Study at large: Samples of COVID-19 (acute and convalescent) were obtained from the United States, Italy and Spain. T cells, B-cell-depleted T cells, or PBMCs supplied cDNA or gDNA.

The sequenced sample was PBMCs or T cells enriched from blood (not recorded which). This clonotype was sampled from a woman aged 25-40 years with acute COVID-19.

CDR3 residues: CASSEGTAYSNQPQHF. CDR3 bases: TGTGCCAGCAGTGAGGGGACAGCATATAGCAATCAGCCCCAGCATTTT. The chain uses TRBV6-1 and TRBJ1-5; TRBD1 aligns across 7 bases. The CDR3 loop spans 16 amino acids. Germline V gene sequence: CDR1 MNHNS, CDR2 SASEGT. The V gene end was trimmed by 3 bases and the J gene end by 0 bases; junction bases not matched to a gene: 5.